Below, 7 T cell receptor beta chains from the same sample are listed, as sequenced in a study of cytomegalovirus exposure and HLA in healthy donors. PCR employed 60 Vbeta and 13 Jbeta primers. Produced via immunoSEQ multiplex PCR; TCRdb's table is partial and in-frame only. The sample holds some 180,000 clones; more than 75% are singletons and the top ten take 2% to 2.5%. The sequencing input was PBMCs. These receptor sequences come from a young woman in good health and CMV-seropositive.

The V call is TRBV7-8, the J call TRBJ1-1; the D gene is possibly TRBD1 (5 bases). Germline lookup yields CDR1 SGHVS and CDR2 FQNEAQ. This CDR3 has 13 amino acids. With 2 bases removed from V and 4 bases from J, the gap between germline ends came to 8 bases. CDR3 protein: CASSLNGATEAFF. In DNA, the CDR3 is TGTGCCAGCAGCTTAAATGGGGCCACTGAAGCTTTCTTT.

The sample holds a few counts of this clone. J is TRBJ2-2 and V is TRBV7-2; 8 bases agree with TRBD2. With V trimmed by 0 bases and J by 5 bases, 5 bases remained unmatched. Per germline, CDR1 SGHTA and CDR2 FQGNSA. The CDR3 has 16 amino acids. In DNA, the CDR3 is TGTGCCAGCAGCTTAGCGCATGGCGGGGGGACCGGGGAGCTGTTTTTT. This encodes CASSLAHGGGTGELFF.

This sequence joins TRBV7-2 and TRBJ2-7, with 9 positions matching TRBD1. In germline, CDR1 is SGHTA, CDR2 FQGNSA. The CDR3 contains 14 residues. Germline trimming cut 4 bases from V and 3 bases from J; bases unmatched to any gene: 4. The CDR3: CASSYGTGLYEQYF. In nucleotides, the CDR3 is TGTGCCAGCAGCTACGGGACAGGGCTCTACGAGCAGTACTTC.

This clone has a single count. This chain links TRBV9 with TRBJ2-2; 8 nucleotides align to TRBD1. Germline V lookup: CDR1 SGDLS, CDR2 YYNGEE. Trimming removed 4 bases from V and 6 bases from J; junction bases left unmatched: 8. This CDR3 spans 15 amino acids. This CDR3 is CASSSRQGLAGELFF. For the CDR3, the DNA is TGTGCCAGCAGCTCGCGACAGGGGCTAGCCGGGGAGCTGTTTTTT.

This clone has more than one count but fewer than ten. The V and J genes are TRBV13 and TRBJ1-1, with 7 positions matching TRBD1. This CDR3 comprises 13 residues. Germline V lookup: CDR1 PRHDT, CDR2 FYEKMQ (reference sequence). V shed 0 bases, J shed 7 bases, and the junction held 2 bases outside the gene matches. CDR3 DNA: TGTGCCAGCAGCTTAGGGACAGGGCGTGAAGCTTTCTTT. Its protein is CASSLGTGREAFF.

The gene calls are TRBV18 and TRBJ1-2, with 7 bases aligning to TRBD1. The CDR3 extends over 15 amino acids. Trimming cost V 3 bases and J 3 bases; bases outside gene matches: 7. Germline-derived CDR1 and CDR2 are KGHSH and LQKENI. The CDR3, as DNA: TGTGCCAGCTCACCCTTTGGCAGGGGGGACTATGGCTACACCTTC. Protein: CASSPFGRGDYGYTF.

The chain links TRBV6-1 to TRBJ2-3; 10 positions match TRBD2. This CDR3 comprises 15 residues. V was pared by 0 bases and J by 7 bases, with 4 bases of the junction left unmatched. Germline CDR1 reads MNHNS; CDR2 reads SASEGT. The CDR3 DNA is TGTGCCAGCAGTGAAGCAGCGGGGGGGGGACATACGCAGTATTTT. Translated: CASSEAAGGGHTQYF.